Given below is one T cell receptor beta chain in context. No cognate antigen has been identified for it. CDR1 and CDR2, per the germline V gene (reference sequence), are DFQATT and SNEGSKA. Including the terminal cysteine and phenylalanine, the CDR3 comprises 14 residues. The protein alone is recorded here. This specimen belongs to a study of T cells expressing NK-cell markers (dated by TCRdb to the early 2020s). In terms of the full investigation: Three sorted T-cell subsets (CD3+CD56+NKG2C+, CD3+CD56+NKG2C- and CD3+CD56-NKG2C+) from under ten donors had their TCR beta-chain repertoires profiled. Among the eight sequenced donors, seven were HCMV-seropositive and one was HCMV-seronegative. Libraries were sequenced as 2 x 150 bp reads on Illumina HiSeq 2000/2500, MiSeq or NextSeq. All eight donors whose samples were sequenced were randomly selected healthy volunteers, three of them men and five women. Summary of the overall study and its limitations: In six or seven donors, the dominant CD3+CD56+NKG2C+ clonotypes ranked among the top 10 CD8+ clonotypes, making up about 1.0-7.5% of CD8+ T cells. It remained unclear whether the expanded NKG2C-expressing T cell clones were specific for HCMV antigens. Those dominant clonotypes were again the most abundant among CD3+CD56-NKG2C+ cells in a few donors, at roughly 25-60.1%.

To determine HCMV serostatus, a commercial ELISA kit was used to detect HCMV-specific IgG in serum. Peripheral blood mononuclear cells were isolated from blood by Ficoll density gradient centrifugation. These reads were obtained on an Illumina HiSeq 2000. TCR beta cDNA libraries were made by 5'RACE template switching that added a universal primer site and unique molecular identifiers. cDNA synthesis was primed from the TCR beta constant segment and was followed by two successive PCR amplification steps. The study's processing was this. MIGEC handled demultiplexing of the reads and grouping by UMI, while MiTCR was used to assemble and quantify clonotypes. To exclude erroneous sequences, only TCR cDNA sequences supported by at least two reads were retained. The tcR package was used for downstream repertoire analysis, and clonotypes were matched between fractions using CDR3 nucleotide sequence together with V segment. VDJmatch was used to annotate antigen specificity against VDJdb, with one amino acid substitution allowed in CDR3. Reads reprocessed by TCRdb are summarized as one entry per CDR3 protein sequence, and DNA is absent. The V and J calls reflect TCRdb's pipeline rather than the authors' work. The sample table holds some 140,000 distinct CDR3 sequences. The ten largest account for more than 35% of the sample.

The specimen sequenced was blood T cells: a sorted CD56 or NKG2C T cell subset, CD4+ or CD8+ T cells, or bulk PBMC T cells (not recorded which). The chain employs TRBV20-1 and TRBJ2-7; the TCRdb call, TRBD1, lacks DNA for checking. The sequence derives from a woman between 45 and 65 years old in good health. Donor details come from another sample of the same person, matched by shared clones. The CDR3 protein sequence reads: CSAPGSGTPYEQYF.